These T cell receptor beta chains were read from a single sample in a study of T cell repertoires in cytomegalovirus infection. TCRdb redid the calling of the reads with MiXCR, one entry per CDR3 protein. The sample lists just over 300,000 distinct CDR3 sequences, roughly 15% seen once, with around 13% in the top ten. The material sequenced was PBMCs. The origin of the receptors is a human donor in good health (CMV status not recorded). Some clones in this sample may be carry-over from other donors' samples. CDR3s include the opening cysteine and the closing phenylalanine or tryptophan. A clone size is listed for some rows: how often the clone was seen (once, few, many), or a class if it is expanded.

j_call cdr3_length clone_size v_call cdr3_aa
TRBJ1-1 12 many TRBV12-3/TRBV12-4 CASSLMFGVPRF
TRBJ1-4 14 many TRBV7-2 CASSRTGVSEKLFF
TRBJ2-5 15 once TRBV20-1 CSARKTGVVWETQYF
TRBJ2-1 13 . TRBV7-2 CASGYLSYNEQFF
TRBJ1-5 15 many TRBV6-1 CASSLDRGSHQPQHF
TRBJ2-7 13 few TRBV6-1 CASTQGNSYEQYF
TRBJ1-3 13 few TRBV20-1 CSATTGAGNTIYF
TRBJ1-6 15 large TRBV7-8 CASTSGGGLRSPLHF
TRBJ1-1 14 many TRBV13 CASSRGRPNTEAFF
TRBJ2-5 16 many TRBV7-9 CASSLSRRQDKETQYF
TRBJ1-2 13 many TRBV6-1 CASMSGGSYGYTF
TRBJ2-7 12 few TRBV28 CASTTGAYEQYF
TRBJ1-2 13 . TRBV20-1 CSASLRGFRGYTF
TRBJ2-2 17 . TRBV12-3/TRBV12-4 CASSYSGQGARTGELFF
TRBJ2-7 12 . TRBV4-2 CASSQDRAEQYF
TRBJ2-6 18 . TRBV6-5 CASSYASGGASGANVLTF
TRBJ2-3 14 . TRBV5-1 CASSLRDRTDTQYF
TRBJ1-4 14 . TRBV7-2 CASSLGGPGEKLFF
TRBJ2-7 15 . TRBV6-6 CASSGSGVLDYEQYF
TRBJ2-7 17 . TRBV7-9 CASSLEGGLAVPYEQYF
TRBJ1-1 13 . TRBV29-1 CSVDRELNTEAFF
TRBJ1-1 13 . TRBV6-6 CASSYAQGGEAFF
TRBJ1-6 16 few TRBV7-3 CASSFEVGSYNSPLHF
TRBJ1-5 15 . TRBV28 CASRNGQGGHQPQHF
TRBJ1-5 13 . TRBV7-2 CASSLTDAQPQHF
TRBJ2-3 14 few TRBV2 CASRTGASPDTQYF
TRBJ2-5 15 many TRBV7-8 CASSSGLAIQETQYF
TRBJ2-7 15 many TRBV28 CASSSTDRTSYEQYF
TRBJ1-2 14 . TRBV10-3 CAISERMAAYGYTF
TRBJ2-7 16 few TRBV4-2 CASSQDTGDLTYEQYF
TRBJ1-6 16 . TRBV2 CASSEGERTPYSPLHF
TRBJ2-2 15 few TRBV7-6 CASSWPTGNTGELFF
TRBJ1-1 14 few TRBV5-6 CASSLVQGAGLAFF
TRBJ2-1 12 few TRBV12-3/TRBV12-4 CASRTEYNEQFF
TRBJ2-7 17 many TRBV10-3 CAISESTLRTGSYEQYF
TRBJ2-3 16 . TRBV4-2 CASSQDTRGGEYTQYF
TRBJ1-4 12 few TRBV7-9 CASSSEAAVLFF